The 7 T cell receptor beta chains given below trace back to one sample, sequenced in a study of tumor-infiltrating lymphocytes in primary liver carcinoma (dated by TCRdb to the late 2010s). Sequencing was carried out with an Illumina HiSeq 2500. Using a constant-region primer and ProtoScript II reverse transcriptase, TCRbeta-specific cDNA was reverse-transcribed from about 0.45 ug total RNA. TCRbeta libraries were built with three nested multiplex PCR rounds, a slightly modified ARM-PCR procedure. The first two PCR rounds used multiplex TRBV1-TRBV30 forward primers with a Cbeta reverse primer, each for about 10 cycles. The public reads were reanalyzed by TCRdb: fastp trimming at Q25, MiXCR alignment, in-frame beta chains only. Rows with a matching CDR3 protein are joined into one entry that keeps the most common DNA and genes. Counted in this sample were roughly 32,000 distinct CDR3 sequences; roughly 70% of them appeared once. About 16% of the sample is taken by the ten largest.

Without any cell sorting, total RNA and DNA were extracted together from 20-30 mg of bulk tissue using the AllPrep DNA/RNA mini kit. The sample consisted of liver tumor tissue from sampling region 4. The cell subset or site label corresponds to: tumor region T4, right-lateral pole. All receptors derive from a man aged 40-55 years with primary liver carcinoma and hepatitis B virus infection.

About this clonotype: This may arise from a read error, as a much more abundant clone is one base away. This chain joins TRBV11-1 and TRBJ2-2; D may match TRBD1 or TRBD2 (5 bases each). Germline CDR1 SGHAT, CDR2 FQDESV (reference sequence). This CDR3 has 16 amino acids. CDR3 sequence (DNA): TGTGTCAGCGGCTTCATTTTGGGACGGAATACCGGGGAGCTGTTTTTT. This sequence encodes CVSGFILGRNTGELFF.

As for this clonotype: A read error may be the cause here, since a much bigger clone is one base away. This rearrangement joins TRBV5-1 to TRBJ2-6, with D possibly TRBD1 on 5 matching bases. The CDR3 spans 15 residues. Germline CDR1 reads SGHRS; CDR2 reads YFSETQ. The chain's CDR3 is CANSLESSGAIVLTF. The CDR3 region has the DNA TGCGCCAACAGCTTGGAAAGCTCTGGGGCCATCGTCCTGACCTTC. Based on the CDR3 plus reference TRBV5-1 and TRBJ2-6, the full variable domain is KAGVTQTPRYLIKTRGQQVTLSCSPISGHRSVSWYQQTPGQGLQFLFEYFSETQRNKGNFPGRFSGRQFSNSRSEMNVSTLELGDSALYLCANSLESSGAIVLTFGAGSRLTVL.

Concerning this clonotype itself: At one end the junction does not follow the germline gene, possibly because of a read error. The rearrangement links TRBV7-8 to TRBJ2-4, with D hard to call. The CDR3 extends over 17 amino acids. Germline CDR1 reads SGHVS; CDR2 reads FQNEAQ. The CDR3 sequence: CARSPLSSGLAKNVQYF. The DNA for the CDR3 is TGTGCCAGAAGCCCCCTTTCCAGTGGATTAGCCAAAAACGTTCAGTACTTC. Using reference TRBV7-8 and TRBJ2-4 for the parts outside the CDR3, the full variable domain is GAGVSQSPRYKVAKRGQDVALRCDPISGHVSLFWYQQALGQGPEFLTYFQNEAQLDKSGLPSDRFFAERPEGSVSTLKIQRTQQEDSAVYLCARSPLSSGLAKNVQYFGAGTRLSVL.

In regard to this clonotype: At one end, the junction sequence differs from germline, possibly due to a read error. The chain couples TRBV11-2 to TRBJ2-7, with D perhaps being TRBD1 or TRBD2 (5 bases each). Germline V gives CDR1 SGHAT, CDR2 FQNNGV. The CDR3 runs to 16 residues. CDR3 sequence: CTSSLARGPFDYEQYF. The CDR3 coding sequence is TGTACCAGCAGCTTAGCAAGGGGCCCCTTTGACTATGAGCAGTACTTC.

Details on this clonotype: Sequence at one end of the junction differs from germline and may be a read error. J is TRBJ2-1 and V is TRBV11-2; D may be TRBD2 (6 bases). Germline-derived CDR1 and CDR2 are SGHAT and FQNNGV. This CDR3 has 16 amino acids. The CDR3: CASSSPGGNGFNELFF. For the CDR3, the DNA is TGTGCCAGCAGCTCCCCCGGCGGGAATGGGTTCAATGAGCTGTTCTTC.

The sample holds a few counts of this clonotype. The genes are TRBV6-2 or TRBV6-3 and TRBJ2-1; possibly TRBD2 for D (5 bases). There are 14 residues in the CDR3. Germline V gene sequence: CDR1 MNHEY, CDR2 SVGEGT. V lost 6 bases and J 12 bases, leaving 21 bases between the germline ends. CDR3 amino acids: CASSSDPTNHGQFF. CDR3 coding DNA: TGTGCCAGCAGCTCCGACCCGACTAACCATGGGCAGTTCTTC.

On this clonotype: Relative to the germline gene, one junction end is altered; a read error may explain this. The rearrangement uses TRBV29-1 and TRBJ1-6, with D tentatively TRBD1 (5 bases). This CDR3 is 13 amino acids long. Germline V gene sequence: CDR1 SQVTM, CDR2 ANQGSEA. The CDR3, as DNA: TGTAGCGTTGGGGACTGTACAAATTCACCCCTCCACTTT. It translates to CSVGDCTNSPLHF.